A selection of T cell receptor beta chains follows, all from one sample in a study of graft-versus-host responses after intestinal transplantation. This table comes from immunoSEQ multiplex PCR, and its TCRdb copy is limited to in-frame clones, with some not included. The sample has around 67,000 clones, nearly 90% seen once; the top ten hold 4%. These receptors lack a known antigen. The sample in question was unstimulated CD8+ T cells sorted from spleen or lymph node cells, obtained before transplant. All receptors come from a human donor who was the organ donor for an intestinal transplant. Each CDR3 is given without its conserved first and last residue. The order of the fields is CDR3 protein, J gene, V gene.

cdr3_aa: ASTFRRGRNYGYT; j_call: TRBJ1-2; v_call: TRBV6-6
cdr3_aa: SVLPPDSQETQY; j_call: TRBJ2-5; v_call: TRBV29-1
cdr3_aa: ASSPAGGSPLH; j_call: TRBJ1-6; v_call: TRBV4-3
cdr3_aa: ASSRVQGPRDTEAF; j_call: TRBJ1-1; v_call: TRBV19
cdr3_aa: ASSIPGLNTGELF; j_call: TRBJ2-2; v_call: TRBV4-1
cdr3_aa: ASSLGGTGYT; j_call: TRBJ1-2; v_call: TRBV27
cdr3_aa: ASRTERDSYGYT; j_call: TRBJ1-2; v_call: TRBV28
cdr3_aa: ASSQGLGNQPQH; j_call: TRBJ1-5; v_call: TRBV4-1
cdr3_aa: ATAVRDRAYLSTDTQY; j_call: TRBJ2-3; v_call: TRBV10-3
cdr3_aa: ASSRDSNQPQH; j_call: TRBJ1-5; v_call: TRBV28
cdr3_aa: ASSEWGGRGEKLF; j_call: TRBJ1-4; v_call: TRBV2
cdr3_aa: ASRPGQGQEKLF; j_call: TRBJ1-4; v_call: TRBV5-1
cdr3_aa: ASSNQGWGTEAF; j_call: TRBJ1-1; v_call: TRBV5-6
cdr3_aa: ASSLWTGLESGELF; j_call: TRBJ2-2; v_call: TRBV11-3
cdr3_aa: ASSIPKAGKGGETQY; j_call: TRBJ2-5; v_call: TRBV19
cdr3_aa: ASSYGTGGVKNIQY; j_call: TRBJ2-4; v_call: TRBV7-9
cdr3_aa: ASSLVRGETQY; j_call: TRBJ2-5; v_call: TRBV7-9
cdr3_aa: ASSDGGATDTQY; j_call: TRBJ2-3; v_call: TRBV27
cdr3_aa: ASRRRGRSSNQPQH; j_call: TRBJ1-5; v_call: TRBV5-8
cdr3_aa: ASSRSGHTNYGYT; j_call: TRBJ1-2; v_call: TRBV19
cdr3_aa: ASSSGTFGSTDTQY; j_call: TRBJ2-3; v_call: TRBV7-7
cdr3_aa: ATSSRRNTEAF; j_call: TRBJ1-1; v_call: TRBV15
cdr3_aa: ASHDGTGVRPQH; j_call: TRBJ1-5; v_call: TRBV28
cdr3_aa: ASSQDSETSGNTIY; j_call: TRBJ1-3; v_call: TRBV4-1
cdr3_aa: ASSSIPTSGGARTGELF; j_call: TRBJ2-2; v_call: TRBV28
cdr3_aa: ASSPIGGAEGYT; j_call: TRBJ1-2; v_call: TRBV7-6
cdr3_aa: ASSQVFPGSYNEQF; j_call: TRBJ2-1; v_call: TRBV4-1
cdr3_aa: ASSSHRQGMGETQY; j_call: TRBJ2-5; v_call: TRBV28
cdr3_aa: ASSASLSGAKSPLH; j_call: TRBJ1-6; v_call: TRBV9
cdr3_aa: ASSVGRGSTDTQY; j_call: TRBJ2-3; v_call: TRBV7-6
cdr3_aa: ASSLVEEEQF; j_call: TRBJ2-1; v_call: TRBV7-2
cdr3_aa: ASSLSAGGSTEAF; j_call: TRBJ1-1; v_call: TRBV7-9
cdr3_aa: ATGQGNEKLF; j_call: TRBJ1-4; v_call: TRBV10-3
cdr3_aa: ASSYSKAGYTGELF; j_call: TRBJ2-2; v_call: TRBV6-5
cdr3_aa: ASSQENKEGQTQY; j_call: TRBJ2-5; v_call: TRBV4-2
cdr3_aa: ASRPGLAGGNNEQF; j_call: TRBJ2-1; v_call: TRBV5-6
cdr3_aa: ASSRTIGQGMSEETQY; j_call: TRBJ2-5; v_call: TRBV18
cdr3_aa: ASSGRLAAKGETQY; j_call: TRBJ2-5; v_call: TRBV7-6
cdr3_aa: ASRPGTDNTEAF; j_call: TRBJ1-1; v_call: TRBV27
cdr3_aa: ASSLAGGANTGELF; j_call: TRBJ2-2; v_call: TRBV10-1
cdr3_aa: ASSLVATGPGNTIY; j_call: TRBJ1-3; v_call: TRBV28
cdr3_aa: ASSYSVRGNEQF; j_call: TRBJ2-1; v_call: TRBV6-5
cdr3_aa: ASSWGTGVTDTQY; j_call: TRBJ2-3; v_call: TRBV27
cdr3_aa: ASSEAGFRVWSYGSEAF; j_call: TRBJ1-1; v_call: TRBV6-1
cdr3_aa: ASSLDSYGYT; j_call: TRBJ1-2; v_call: TRBV5-4
cdr3_aa: ASSSLSGAF; j_call: TRBJ1-1; v_call: TRBV7-2
cdr3_aa: ASSIGSGGNEQF; j_call: TRBJ2-1; v_call: TRBV19
cdr3_aa: ASYKTGGGQPQH; j_call: TRBJ1-5; v_call: TRBV14
cdr3_aa: ASSPTSDTQY; j_call: TRBJ2-3; v_call: TRBV7-9
cdr3_aa: ASSVASVGNEQF; j_call: TRBJ2-1; v_call: TRBV9
cdr3_aa: ASSLGGGGDFTDTQY; j_call: TRBJ2-3; v_call: TRBV11-2